The clone carrying this TCR beta chain occurred a few times. The antigen is unknown. The sequenced template was RNA, covering the TCR beta CDR3 region. First-round RT-PCR used HTBI primers; second-round multiplex PCR followed. TCRdb re-called the multiplex PCR reads with MiXCR, one entry per CDR3 protein. The sample lists around 1.1 million distinct CDR3 sequences, 35% to 45% seen once, with approximately 12% in the top ten. Clinicians diagnosed using symptoms, serum thyroxine, TRAb, thyroid ultrasound and orbital computed tomography. Germline V gene data show CDR1 as SGHTA and CDR2 as FQGTGA. The CDR3 loop spans 15 amino acids. V dropped 4 bases and J dropped 5; count of bases not matched to a gene: 4. This record belongs to a study of Graves' ophthalmopathy and Graves' hyperthyroidism. About the research overall: Hyperthyroidism showing no ophthalmopathy within 18 months of follow-up was stable. Regarding the study as a whole: Blood also held most thyroid clonotypes expanded above 0.001 frequency. The model predicted progression of ophthalmopathy with a sensitivity of 60% to 71%, and its specificity was roughly 77%.

Specimen: peripheral blood or thyroid tissue (not recorded which). The receptor was derived from an adult man with Graves' hyperthyroidism. This chain links TRBV7-3 with TRBJ2-2; 10 nucleotides line up with TRBD1. CDR3 sequence reads: CASSWTGGRTGELFF. As DNA, the CDR3 is TGTGCCAGCAGCTGGACAGGGGGTAGGACCGGGGAGCTGTTTTTT.